This is a list of T cell receptor beta chains from one sample in a study of blood T cells in healthy people across ages. Using its own MiXCR run on the 5' RACE reads, TCRdb lists one record per CDR3 protein. The data hold about 570,000 distinct CDR3 sequences, with approximately 27% observed a single time. The sequenced material came from blood. The source is a woman in her sixties or seventies in good health. CDR3s leave out the opening cysteine and the closing phenylalanine or tryptophan. Each record gives: J gene, D gene, V gene, CDR3 protein. D genes are given only for firm matches.

>TRBJ1-2|-|TRBV7-8
ASSLAAPDSPGGYT
>TRBJ1-5|-|TRBV7-2
ASSPDGVLNQPQH
>TRBJ1-1|TRBD1|TRBV20-1
SAPQGAKLYTEAL
>TRBJ1-2|TRBD1|TRBV7-2
ASSKRRGTGDGYT
>TRBJ1-2|-|TRBV29-1
SDKGANGYT
>TRBJ1-2|TRBD1|TRBV20-1
SARSQTGAYGST
>TRBJ1-1|-|TRBV7-8
ASSARGGDTEAF
>TRBJ2-7|-|TRBV5-1
ASSLHPGAANDEQY
>TRBJ2-1|TRBD2|TRBV7-2
ASSLVRTSGGYNEQF
>TRBJ1-4|-|TRBV6-5
ASSYRGSEKLF
>TRBJ1-1|-|TRBV9
ASSATQRVNTEAF
>TRBJ2-5|-|TRBV20-1
SARVAEETQY
>TRBJ1-1|-|TRBV3-1
ASSQIGQGSIAF
>TRBJ1-6|TRBD1|TRBV7-2
ASSRFLEEGAHNSPLH
>TRBJ2-4|TRBD2|TRBV5-5
ASSGSGSLAKNIQY
>TRBJ1-4|-|TRBV6-5
ASRRRGETNEKLF
>TRBJ2-5|-|TRBV20-1
RATQRALQETQY
>TRBJ2-5|-|TRBV5-1
ASSLARVRETQC
>TRBJ2-2|TRBD1|TRBV3-1
ASHSTGGRTNTGELF
>TRBJ1-4|-|TRBV6-5
ASKDGGGPNEKLF
>TRBJ1-3|-|TRBV9
ASSGSNSGNTIY
>TRBJ2-1|-|TRBV29-1
SVSSQTYNEQF
>-|-|TRBV20-1
SASRDTVQETQY
>TRBJ1-2|-|TRBV5-4
ASSDEGYYGYT
>TRBJ1-4|-|TRBV20-1
SARDGGTNEKLF
>TRBJ1-1|-|TRBV27
ASRDLGHRYTEAF
>-|-|TRBV6-6
ASSYEALSRGEQY
>TRBJ2-5|-|TRBV20-1
SASWALQETQY
>TRBJ2-5|-|TRBV6-5
ASSYSWDSHGTQY
>TRBJ2-5|TRBD1|TRBV28
ASTTGGVETQY
>TRBJ2-1|-|TRBV20-1
SAPAAGSYNEQF
>TRBJ1-1|TRBD1|TRBV20-1
SARVGQGRTEAF
>TRBJ2-1|TRBD1|TRBV3-1
ASTPGTGGSEQF
>TRBJ1-3|-|TRBV20-1
SARGQGSPVSGNTIY
>TRBJ2-3|TRBD2|TRBV12-3/TRBV12-4
ASQMRAGGDTDTQY
>TRBJ1-1|TRBD1|TRBV7-9
ASSLRDRGKNTEAF
>TRBJ1-1|-|TRBV7-2
ASSAYMNTEAF
>-|TRBD2|TRBV19
ASRNSGGYYEQY
>TRBJ1-1|-|TRBV5-1
ASRGLGENTEAF
>TRBJ2-1|TRBD2|TRBV11-2
ASSLESGGRHNEQF
>TRBJ2-5|-|TRBV6-1
ASSRQGVRETQY